A single sample is the source of the 21 T cell receptor beta chains below, sequenced in a study of blood T cell repertoires in COVID-19. The protocol was immunoSEQ multiplex PCR, while the TCRdb copy is restricted to in-frame clones and leaves out a portion. The sample lists roughly 150,000 clones; around 75% were seen once. The sequenced sample consisted of peripheral blood. All receptors come from an elderly woman with acute or convalescent COVID-19.

The rearrangement joins TRBV2 to TRBJ1-5; the D is unclear. The CDR3 length is 14 residues. V was clipped by 5 bases and J by 0 bases, with 8 bases between them. Germline V gives CDR1 SNHLY, CDR2 FYNNEI. The CDR3 nucleotides are TGTGCCAGCAGTCTTACAGATAGCAATCAGCCCCAGCATTTT. Protein product: CASSLTDSNQPQHF.

The genes are TRBV6-4 and TRBJ2-5; a weak D match, TRBD2 (5 bases). V dropped 8 bases and J dropped 0 bases, with 10 bases sitting between them. The germline V gene has CDR1 MRHNA and CDR2 SNTAGT. The CDR3 has 13 amino acids. CDR3 sequence (DNA): TGTGCCAGCCTAGACTATGACCAAGAGACCCAGTACTTC. As protein: CASLDYDQETQYF.

V gene TRBV19 combines with J gene TRBJ1-4, with D possibly TRBD1 on 6 matching bases. CDR3 size: 13 residues. V lost 9 bases to trimming and J lost 4 bases, with 12 bases between them. CDR1 LNHDA and CDR2 SQIVND come from the germline V gene (reference sequence). CDR3 residues: CASNRALNEKLFF. Here the CDR3 DNA reads TGTGCCAGCAACAGGGCCCTTAATGAAAAACTGTTTTTT. Drawing the rest from reference TRBV19 and TRBJ1-4, the complete variable domain is DGGITQSPKYLFRKEGQNVTLSCEQNLNHDAMYWYRQDPGQGLRLIYYSQIVNDFQKGDIAEGYSVSREKKESFPLTVTSAQKNPTAFYLCASNRALNEKLFFGSGTQLSVL.

Regarding this clone: The sample holds other DNA sequences that translate to the same CDR3. The chain is built from TRBV11-3 and TRBJ1-1, with 8 bases lining up with TRBD1. Unmatched junction bases numbered 2, after V lost 1 base and J lost 1 base. Germline V lookup: CDR1 SGHNT, CDR2 YENEEA. This CDR3 contains 15 residues. The CDR3: CASSLGGQGNTEAFF. In nucleotides, the CDR3 is TGTGCCAGCAGCTTAGGCGGACAGGGGAACACTGAAGCTTTCTTT.

The V gene is TRBV18, the J gene TRBJ1-1, with D hard to call. V was cut by 5 bases and J by 0 bases, with 7 bases left in between. This CDR3 is 13 amino acids long. Germline CDR1 reads KGHSH; CDR2 reads LQKENI. This chain's CDR3 is CASSTGLNTEAFF. CDR3 nucleotide sequence: TGTGCCAGCTCAACGGGATTGAACACTGAAGCTTTCTTT.

This sequence joins TRBV6-5 and TRBJ1-1; 8 positions match TRBD1. CDR1 is MNHEY and CDR2 is SVGAGI in the germline V gene. The CDR3 is 15 amino acids. Trimming removed 6 bases from V and 4 bases from J; junction bases left unmatched: 10. CDR3 sequence reads: CASSPGQGRITEAFF. CDR3 nucleotides: TGTGCCAGCAGCCCAGGACAGGGCCGAATCACTGAAGCTTTCTTT.

V is TRBV5-1 and J is TRBJ1-4; 8 bases are a match to TRBD1. Germline CDR1 SGHRS, CDR2 YFSETQ. The CDR3 totals 14 residues. J gave up 5 bases and V 2 bases, and 2 bases lay outside the gene matches. As DNA, the CDR3 is TGCGCCAGCAGCTTCACAGGGGGGAATGAAAAACTGTTTTTT. Translated, it gives CASSFTGGNEKLFF.

The chain couples TRBV19 to TRBJ1-3; D might be TRBD1 (6 bases). The CDR3 consists of 16 residues. Trimming cost V 6 bases and J 0 bases, with 15 bases left between them. Germline-derived CDR1 and CDR2 are LNHDA and SQIVND (reference sequence). The CDR3 coding sequence is TGTGCCAGTAGAAGGGGGGGTACCAACTCTGGAAACACCATATATTTT. Its translation is CASRRGGTNSGNTIYF.

The chain has TRBV6-2 or TRBV6-3 and TRBJ2-2; D possibly corresponds to TRBD1 (5 bases). The CDR3 runs 14 residues. Looked up from germline, CDR1 is MNHEY and CDR2 is SVGEGT. V lost 4 bases and J lost 4, with 10 bases in between. The CDR3 DNA is TGTGCCAGCAGTTTCAGGGCGGCCACCGGGGAGCTGTTTTTT. Its translation: CASSFRAATGELFF.

The V call is TRBV24-1, the J call TRBJ2-1, with a possible D match to TRBD2 (7 bases). This CDR3 contains 14 residues. The germline V and J ends were trimmed by 5 bases and 3 bases, with 10 bases remaining between them. Germline V CDR1 and CDR2: KGHDR, SFDVKD. This chain's CDR3 is CATSGGGNYNEQFF. CDR3 coding DNA: TGTGCCACCAGTGGCGGGGGCAACTACAATGAGCAGTTCTTC.

J is TRBJ2-3 and V is TRBV6-5; 10 nucleotides align to TRBD2. With V trimmed by 4 bases and J by 2 bases, 3 bases remained unmatched. The germline V gene has CDR1 MNHEY and CDR2 SVGAGI. The CDR3 is 15 residues long. CDR3 region: CASSFGTSDTDTQYF. The CDR3 region has the DNA TGTGCCAGCAGTTTTGGGACTAGCGACACAGATACGCAGTATTTT.

The genes are TRBV7-9 and TRBJ2-3, with TRBD2 identical over 9 bases. The V gene end was trimmed by 1 base and the J gene end by 3 bases; junction bases not matched to a gene: 5. The CDR3 totals 16 residues. Germline-derived CDR1 and CDR2 are SEHNR and FQNEAQ (reference sequence). The DNA for the CDR3 is TGTGCCAGCAGCTTAGACCTCAGCGGGAGGACAGATACGCAGTATTTT. Protein sequence: CASSLDLSGRTDTQYF.

The chain has TRBV29-1 and TRBJ1-2; 8 positions match TRBD1. V gave up 7 bases and J gave up 4 bases; unmatched junction bases: 11. The CDR3 extends over 14 amino acids. CDR1 SQVTM and CDR2 ANQGSEA come from the germline V gene. The CDR3 loop reads CSADKTGDGYGYTF. The CDR3 DNA reads as TGCAGCGCTGACAAGACAGGGGATGGCTATGGCTACACCTTC. Using reference TRBV29-1 and TRBJ1-2 for the parts outside the CDR3, the full variable domain is SAVISQKPSRDICQRGTSLTIQCQVDSQVTMMFWYRQQPGQSLTLIATANQGSEATYESGFVIDKFPISRPNLTFSTLTVSNMSPEDSSIYLCSADKTGDGYGYTFGSGTRLTVV.

This clone occurred once. The chain joins TRBV6-5 to TRBJ1-5; D not certain. Germline CDR1 is MNHEY and CDR2 is SVGAGI. The CDR3 spans 15 residues. Trimming removed 7 bases from V and 1 base from J, with 14 bases in between. This CDR3 is CASILVGSSNQPQHF. The CDR3 DNA is TGTGCCAGCATTCTGGTAGGGAGCAGCAATCAGCCCCAGCATTTT.

V usage is TRBV5-6 and J usage is TRBJ1-1; TRBD1 aligns across 7 bases. With V trimmed by 0 bases and J by 5 bases, 4 bases remained unmatched. CDR1 SGHDT and CDR2 YYEEEE come from the germline V gene. There are 14 residues in the CDR3. CDR3 protein: CASSLDRGGTEAFF. The CDR3 DNA reads as TGTGCCAGCAGCTTGGACAGGGGTGGGACTGAAGCTTTCTTT.

The rearrangement uses TRBV11-1 and TRBJ1-1; D is unresolved. Germline V lookup: CDR1 SGHAT, CDR2 FQDESV (reference sequence). The V gene lost 3 bases and the J gene lost 1 base, with 12 bases spanning the gap. This CDR3 contains 15 residues. CDR3 DNA: TGTGCCAGCAGCTTGCGAGGGTTCGGGAACACTGAAGCTTTCTTT. It yields the protein CASSLRGFGNTEAFF. The complete variable domain, with remaining parts taken from reference TRBV11-1 and TRBJ1-1, reads EAEVAQSPRYKITEKSQAVAFWCDPISGHATLYWYRQILGQGPELLVQFQDESVVDDSQLPKDRFSAERLKGVDSTLKIQPAELGDSAMYLCASSLRGFGNTEAFFGQGTRLTVV.

This clone is a singleton in its sample. The chain links TRBV7-8 to TRBJ2-1; 10 positions match TRBD2. The germline V gene encodes CDR1 SGHVS and CDR2 FQNEAQ. There are 17 residues in the CDR3. The J segment lost 2 bases and the V segment lost 4 bases, leaving 8 bases of the junction unmatched. The CDR3 is CASSSLRSGRAYNEQFF. The CDR3 coding sequence is TGTGCCAGCAGCTCCCTAAGAAGCGGGAGGGCCTACAATGAGCAGTTCTTC.

The rearrangement uses TRBV28 and TRBJ2-7, with 10 bases lining up with TRBD2. In germline, CDR1 is MDHEN, CDR2 SYDVKM. The CDR3 length is 16 residues. The V gene end was trimmed by 1 base and the J gene end by 3 bases; junction bases not matched to a gene: 6. Here the CDR3 reads CASSLLPSGRNYEQYF. CDR3 nucleotide sequence: TGTGCCAGCAGTTTATTGCCTAGCGGGAGAAACTACGAGCAGTACTTC.

This rearrangement joins TRBV6-5 to TRBJ2-3; D is unclear. Germline V gene data show CDR1 as MNHEY and CDR2 as SVGAGI. CDR3 length: 11 amino acids. V was clipped by 6 bases and J by 7 bases, with 8 bases between them. The CDR3 protein is CASSEDYTQYF. In DNA, the CDR3 is TGTGCCAGCAGCGAGGATTATACGCAGTATTTT.

The rearrangement uses TRBV18 and TRBJ1-1; 8 nucleotides agree with TRBD1. The length of the CDR3 is 15 residues. V trimming: 5 bases; J trimming: 3 bases; junction bases outside the gene matches: 8. Germline V CDR1 and CDR2: KGHSH, LQKENI. The CDR3 spells CASSSRTGKDTEAFF. The CDR3 coding sequence is TGTGCCAGCTCATCCAGGACAGGGAAGGACACTGAAGCTTTCTTT.

The chain uses TRBV27 and TRBJ2-1; the D gene is possibly TRBD2 (5 bases). With 1 base removed from V and 4 bases from J, the gap between germline ends came to 11 bases. There are 15 residues in the CDR3. The germline V gene encodes CDR1 MNHEY and CDR2 SMNVEV (reference sequence). CDR3 in DNA: TGTGCCAGCAGTTTATTCGTAGCGCGATACAATGAGCAGTTCTTC. Translation: CASSLFVARYNEQFF.